These 3 T cell receptor beta chains share one sample of origin, sequenced in a study of Tregs in tolerant kidney transplant recipients. Profiling relied on immunoSEQ multiplex PCR, and the TCRdb table lists in-frame clones only, not all of them. Among 85,000 to 90,000 clones listed, 90% to 95% were seen once. Source material: CD8+ T cells from blood. Receptors originate from a human donor in good health.

CDR3 nucleotide sequence: TGTGCCAGCAGCCCACCCATGGACAGGAACTATGGCTACACCTTC. Translating gives CASSPPMDRNYGYTF. The V call is TRBV11-2, the J call TRBJ1-2; TRBD1 aligns across 7 bases. There are 15 residues in the CDR3. J gave up 2 bases and V 5 bases, and 8 bases lay outside the gene matches. Germline CDR1 reads SGHAT; CDR2 reads FQNNGV.

The rearrangement uses TRBV13 and TRBJ2-2; TRBD1 matches at 9 bases. CDR3 length: 16 residues. Germline trimming cut 5 bases from V and 4 bases from J; bases unmatched to any gene: 8. Germline lookup yields CDR1 PRHDT and CDR2 FYEKMQ (reference sequence). CDR3 sequence (DNA): TGTGCCAGCAGCAAACAGGGGGCCGATGTCACCGGGGAGCTGTTTTTT. Translating it yields CASSKQGADVTGELFF. Drawing the rest from reference TRBV13 and TRBJ2-2, the complete variable domain is AAGVIQSPRHLIKEKRETATLKCYPIPRHDTVYWYQQGPGQDPQFLISFYEKMQSDKGSIPDRFSAQQFSDYHSELNMSSLELGDSALYFCASSKQGADVTGELFFGEGSRLTVL.

The rearrangement uses TRBV11-3 and TRBJ1-1, with 10 bases lining up with TRBD1. CDR1 and CDR2 from the germline V gene are SGHNT and YENEEA. CDR3 length: 12 residues. V was pared by 3 bases and J by 8 bases, with 0 bases of the junction left unmatched. The CDR3 reads CASSLGQGEAFF. CDR3 nucleotides: TGTGCCAGCAGCTTGGGACAGGGGGAAGCTTTCTTT.